This T cell receptor (beta chain) was profiled in a study of blood T cells in healthy people across ages. Study-wide points: The long-lived group displayed more naive CD4+ cells, plus higher diversity, than the aged donors did. As age increased, TCR beta diversity per million T cells fell in a roughly linear fashion.

This clonotype was picked up many times. Its antigen is undetermined. Each sample provided at least 5.5 micrograms of extracted total RNA. The second PCR ran roughly 7 to 12 cycles with a sample-barcoded 5' primer and J-beta primers. TCRdb re-called the 5' RACE reads with MiXCR, one entry per CDR3 protein. Here the sample spans hundreds of thousands of distinct CDR3 sequences, about 50% being singletons. This clonotype was obtained from a woman aged 80 or over in good health. Sequencing was carried out using blood.

The CDR3 DNA reads TGTGCCAGCAGCTTAACTCAGTTCCCTTCGGTCTACAATGAGCAGTTCTTC. This gives the protein CASSLTQFPSVYNEQFF. This chain connects TRBV7-8 to TRBJ2-1, with D hard to call. Germline CDR1 is SGHVS and CDR2 is FQNEAQ. V was cut by 2 bases and J by 3 bases, with 17 bases left in between. This CDR3 spans 17 amino acids.